The TCR beta chain described here comes from a study of blood T cell repertoires in COVID-19 (dated by TCRdb to 2018 to 2021). Notes on the research overall: Samples from collaborators originated in the United States, Italy and Spain and spanned both the acute and convalescent phases of COVID-19. The material from the prospective study consisted of cDNA or gDNA derived from T cells, B-cell-depleted T cells, or PBMCs. Subjects who had been exposed to COVID-19, were actively infected with it, or had recovered from it provided the deeply sampled blood TCRbeta repertoires that made up the dataset. A freely available public database, intended as a resource for researchers studying the immune response to SARS-CoV-2, is where the repertoires were released. Samples were obtained from the ongoing ImmuneRACE study (first 160 participants) and from about 1,300 subjects provided by 6 global collaborators. Sample metadata almost always included a de-identified subject ID, COVID-19 status, age in years and sex. Where available, HLA class I and class II types were taken from metadata supplied by the sample provider and were not determined by assay-based typing. The paper's findings and limits, for the study overall: How much clinical and demographic metadata was included differed by source and by participant, and the metadata was provided uncurated.

V lost 8 bases and J lost 0 bases, and the count of bases not matched to a germline gene is 8. The germline V gene yields ENHRY for CDR1 and SYGVKD for CDR2. The CDR3 holds 15 amino acids from the cysteine to the phenylalanine. The kept DNA is CDR3 alone, 45 bases in frame from the first base. TCRbeta CDR3 regions were amplified from genomic DNA using the immunoSEQ Assay, a bias-controlled multiplex PCR. Processing in the source paper ran as follows. Within the assay, amplification of reference gene primers was used to estimate how many nucleated cells each sample contained. To quantify the absolute abundance of each unique TCRbeta CDR3 rearrangement, sequence reads were collapsed and filtered. For each sample, productive Simpson clonality was calculated as the square root of Simpson's diversity index over productive rearrangements. The table was pulled from immuneACCESS by TCRdb, which kept in-frame rearrangements only. Such tables lose some clones; where checked, under half of the loss comes from unresolved V genes, and the rest has no known cause. The V and J calls and clone size are taken from that table; D and trimming were inferred from the DNA. This sample lists 65,000 to 70,000 clones; roughly 80% were detected once. Roughly 4.7% of the sample is held by the ten biggest clonotypes.

A remark on this clone: Its antigen is unknown. The sample holds no much larger clone one base away, and base qualities are not on file.

The collaborating institutions used their own protocols to collect whole blood in K2EDTA tubes. For TCRbeta analysis, collaborators shipped samples as frozen whole blood, isolated PBMCs, or DNA extracted from either of those sample types. The chain joins TRBV10-3 to TRBJ2-3; 7 central nucleotides agree with TRBD2. The source is a woman aged 55 to 70 with acute or convalescent COVID-19. Material for sequencing was peripheral blood. The CDR3 reads CAIALRGTSTDTQYF. The DNA reads TGTGCCATCGCCCTGCGGGGGACTAGCACAGATACGCAGTATTTT.